The clone carrying this T cell receptor (beta chain) was seen more than once but under ten times. Its antigen is currently unknown. The sample belongs to a study of blood T cells in healthy people across ages. V gave up 7 bases and J gave up 3 bases; unmatched junction bases: 13. CDR1 is DFQATT and CDR2 is SNEGSKA in the germline V gene (reference sequence). CDR3 length equals 15 residues. A sample-barcoded 5' primer and a J-beta primer mix were used in a second PCR of roughly 7 to 11 cycles. One entry per CDR3 protein results from TCRdb running MiXCR on the 5' RACE reads. Here the sample spans around 1,700,000 distinct CDR3 sequences, 28% being singletons. Each of the donors had around 9 milliliters of peripheral blood drawn into EDTA-treated Vacutainer tubes. Study-wide results and caveats: Naive T cell percentage and TCR beta diversity correlated strongly. Long-lived donors had more naive CD4+ cells and higher diversity than aged donors.

The clonotype comes from a woman aged 25-40 years in good health. Material: blood. The gene calls are TRBV20-1 and TRBJ2-5; TRBD1 matches 8 bases. In DNA form, the CDR3 reads TGCAGTGTTAGCGGATTCAGGGGGCGCGAAGAGACCCAGTACTTC. Translating gives CSVSGFRGREETQYF.